This is a list of T cell receptor beta chains from one sample in a study of blood T cell repertoires in COVID-19. Here immunoSEQ multiplex PCR was the method, and the copy in TCRdb shows in-frame clones only, minus some. The table shows roughly 80,000 clones, with about 85% occurring only once. Sequenced input: peripheral blood. The origin of the receptors is a human donor in a cohort sampled during active COVID-19. Both conserved end residues are part of each CDR3. D genes are given only for firm matches.

j_call v_call d_call cdr3_aa
TRBJ2-7 TRBV30 TRBD2 CAWRGAGTSGVCVPF
TRBJ2-5 TRBV6-1 . CASSERLGETQYF
TRBJ2-7 TRBV13 TRBD1 CASSSTGRQGYEQYF
TRBJ1-6 TRBV30 . CAWTRDALNSPLHF
TRBJ1-2 TRBV29-1 . CSVEGGDGYTF
TRBJ2-7 TRBV29-1 . CSVIGGIGVAYEQYF
TRBJ2-5 TRBV3-1/TRBV3-2 . CASSQWREQETQYF
TRBJ2-7 TRBV19 . CASSIGGSKYEQYF
TRBJ1-3 TRBV4-2 . CASSQDHSGNTIYF
TRBJ1-2 TRBV6-2/TRBV6-3 TRBD1 CASSRSRTGYNGYTF
TRBJ1-3 TRBV6-5 . CASRNDISGNTIYF
TRBJ2-1 TRBV4-2 . CASSPLAASYNEQFF
TRBJ1-6 TRBV19 . CASSIQANFYNSPLHF
TRBJ2-1 TRBV5-1 TRBD1 CASSGGQGSYNEQFF
TRBJ1-5 TRBV29-1 . CSVDRGIGQPQHF
TRBJ1-5 TRBV3-1/TRBV3-2 TRBD1 CASSQEGGGLGQPQHF
TRBJ2-3 TRBV7-9 TRBD2 CASSLASSGGRDTQYF
TRBJ2-7 TRBV5-5 TRBD1 CASSFGGQAEYEQYF
TRBJ2-1 TRBV2 TRBD2 CASSRGGQNEQFF
TRBJ1-1 TRBV7-9 . CASSLAADWWNTEAFF
TRBJ2-6 TRBV7-8 . CASSPRPTAPSGANVLTF
TRBJ1-3 TRBV5-1 TRBD1 CASSLEGRGHSSGNTIYF
TRBJ2-1 TRBV30 . CAWSPQWDTEHSEQFF
TRBJ2-3 TRBV5-4 TRBD2 CASSLELATSTDTQYF